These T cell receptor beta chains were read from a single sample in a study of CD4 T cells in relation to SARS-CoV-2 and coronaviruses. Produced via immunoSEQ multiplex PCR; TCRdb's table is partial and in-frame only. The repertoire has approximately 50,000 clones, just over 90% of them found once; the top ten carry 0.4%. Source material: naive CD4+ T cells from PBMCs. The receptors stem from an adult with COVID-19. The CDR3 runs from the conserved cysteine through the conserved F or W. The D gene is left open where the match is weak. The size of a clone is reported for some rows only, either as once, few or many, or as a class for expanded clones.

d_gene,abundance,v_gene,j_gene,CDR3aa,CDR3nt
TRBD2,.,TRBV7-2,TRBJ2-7,CASSRGLAASYEQYF,TGTGCCAGCAGCCGGGGACTAGCGGCCTCCTACGAGCAGTACTTC
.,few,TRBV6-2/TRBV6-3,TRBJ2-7,CASSDAGTYEQYF,TGTGCCAGCAGTGATGCCGGGACCTACGAGCAGTACTTC
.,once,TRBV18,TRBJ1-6,CASSPEDRSPLHF,TGTGCCAGCTCACCAGAAGACCGGTCACCCCTCCACTTT
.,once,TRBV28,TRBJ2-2,CASSLSIRGRRNSSGELFF,TGTGCCAGCAGTTTATCCATCAGAGGACGGAGAAATTCATCCGGGGAGCTGTTTTTT
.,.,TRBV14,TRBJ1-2,CASSQDPYRGYTF,TGTGCCAGCAGCCAAGACCCCTATCGAGGCTACACCTTC
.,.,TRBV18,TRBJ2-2,CASSPVGTPTGELFF,TGTGCCAGCTCACCAGTCGGCACCCCCACCGGGGAGCTGTTTTTT
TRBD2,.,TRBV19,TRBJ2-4,CASVQLAGEAIQYF,TGTGCCAGTGTGCAATTAGCGGGAGAAGCCATTCAGTACTTC
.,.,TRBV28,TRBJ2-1,CASSLWRSPAWRLVPNEQFF,TGTGCCAGCAGTTTATGGCGGTCACCCGCGTGGCGGCTGGTTCCCAATGAGCAGTTCTTC
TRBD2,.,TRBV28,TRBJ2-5,CASSLIPPTSGTETQYF,TGTGCCAGCAGTTTAATTCCCCCGACTAGCGGGACTGAGACCCAGTACTTC
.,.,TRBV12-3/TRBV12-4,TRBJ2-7,CASSQGFEEQYF,TGTGCCAGCAGTCAGGGATTTGAAGAGCAGTACTTC
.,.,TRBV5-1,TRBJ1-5,CASSLDSNQPQHF,TGCGCCAGCAGCTTGGATTCCAATCAGCCCCAGCATTTT
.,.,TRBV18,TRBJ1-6,CASSPGGDSPLHF,TGTGCCAGCTCACCGGGAGGGGATTCACCCCTCCACTTT
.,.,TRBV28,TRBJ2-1,CASSAILSYNEQFF,TGTGCCAGCAGCGCGATACTGTCCTACAATGAGCAGTTCTTC
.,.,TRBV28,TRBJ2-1,CASSSALLTRGYNEQFF,TGTGCCAGCAGTTCTGCCCTCCTTACTAGAGGGTACAATGAGCAGTTCTTC
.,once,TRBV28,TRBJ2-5,CASSRSETQYF,TGTGCCAGCAGTCGTTCAGAGACCCAGTACTTC
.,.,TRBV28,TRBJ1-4,CASSLSVRGKGEKLFF,TGTGCCAGCAGTCTAAGCGTGCGAGGAAAGGGTGAAAAACTGTTTTTT
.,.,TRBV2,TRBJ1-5,CASKYTGSNQPQHF,TGTGCCAGCAAGTACACAGGTAGCAATCAGCCCCAGCATTTT
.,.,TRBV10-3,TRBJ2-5,CAISAGTDLETQYF,TGTGCCATCAGCGCCGGTACAGACTTAGAGACCCAGTACTTC
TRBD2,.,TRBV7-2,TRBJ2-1,CASRSGLAVLNEQFF,TGTGCCAGCAGATCTGGACTAGCGGTTCTCAATGAGCAGTTCTTC
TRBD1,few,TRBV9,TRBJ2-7,CASSSQEGALYEQYF,TGTGCCAGCAGCTCCCAAGAGGGGGCGCTTTACGAGCAGTACTTC
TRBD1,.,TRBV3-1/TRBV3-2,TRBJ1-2,CASSQPGGGVGGYGYTF,TGTGCCAGCAGCCAACCAGGGGGAGGAGTTGGTGGGTATGGCTACACCTTC
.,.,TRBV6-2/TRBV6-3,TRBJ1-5,CASSYSGGVEQPQHF,TGTGCCAGCAGTTACTCGGGGGGCGTCGAACAGCCCCAGCATTTT
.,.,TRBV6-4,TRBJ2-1,CASTPPGSSYNEQFF,TGTGCCAGCACCCCACCGGGGAGCTCCTACAATGAGCAGTTCTTC
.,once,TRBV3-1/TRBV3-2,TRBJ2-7,CASSHWTHSGEQYF,TGTGCCAGCAGCCATTGGACTCACTCTGGAGAGCAGTACTTC
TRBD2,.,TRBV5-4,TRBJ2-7,CASSFNQGLAGVEQYF,TGTGCCAGCAGCTTTAATCAGGGACTAGCGGGAGTCGAGCAGTACTTC
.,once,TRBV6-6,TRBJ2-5,CASGEEVGAETQYF,TGTGCCAGCGGGGAAGAGGTAGGGGCAGAGACCCAGTACTTC
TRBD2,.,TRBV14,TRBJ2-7,CASSHHIAGVAYEQYF,TGTGCCAGCAGCCATCACATAGCGGGCGTTGCCTACGAGCAGTACTTC
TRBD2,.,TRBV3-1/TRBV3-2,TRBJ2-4,CASSQKGLAGLVTKNIQYF,TGTGCCAGCAGCCAAAAAGGGCTAGCGGGTCTCGTGACCAAAAACATTCAGTACTTC
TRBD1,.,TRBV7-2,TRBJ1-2,CASSFGPAGGGYGYTF,TGTGCCAGCAGCTTCGGGCCCGCAGGGGGGGGATATGGCTACACCTTC